This T cell receptor beta chain was retrieved from a study of OX40 agonist ivuxolimab in advanced cancers. The CDR3 runs to 15 residues. Trimming left V 1 base short and J 6 bases short, with 14 bases between. Germline V gene sequence: CDR1 LNHNV, CDR2 YYDKDF (reference sequence). The assay was immunoSEQ multiplex PCR, and TCRdb's table has in-frame clones only and misses some. The repertoire consists of approximately 69,000 clones, with around 87% occurring once and the leading ten covering about 11%. The sample here was CD4+ or CD8+ T cells sorted from blood, taken in a trial of the OX40 agonist ivuxolimab. The J gene is TRBJ2-3, the V gene TRBV15; TRBD2 is a possible D gene (5 bases). The sequence derives from an adult with an advanced solid tumor such as melanoma, head and neck, liver or kidney cancer. CDR3 protein: CATSRGRDDMDTQYF. CDR3 sequence (DNA): TGTGCCACCAGCAGAGGTCGGGATGATATGGATACGCAGTATTTT.